The 18 T cell receptor beta chains in this list originate from one sample, sequenced in a study of blood T cell repertoires in COVID-19 (dated by TCRdb to between 2020 and 2021). Library preparation was by the immunoSEQ multiplex PCR assay. The clones in this table, taken by TCRdb from immuneACCESS, are in-frame only. Not every clone is retained; where verified, under half of the shortfall comes from an unresolved V gene, and the cause of the rest is unknown. This sample holds some 250,000 clones; roughly 87% were observed only once. Together, the top ten hold around 0.67% of the sample. The specimen was peripheral blood. All receptors derive from a human donor in a cohort sampled during active COVID-19.

The V and J genes are TRBV5-1 and TRBJ1-4, with 8 bases identical to TRBD1. Germline V gene lookup returns CDR1 SGHRS and CDR2 YFSETQ. There are 15 residues in the CDR3. Losses at the gene ends were 4 bases for V and 1 base for J; bases not matched to a gene: 3. CDR3: CASSGTGGTNEKLFF. The CDR3 DNA sequence: TGCGCCAGCAGCGGAACAGGGGGAACTAATGAAAAACTGTTTTTT.

This clone was recorded a few times. The chain has TRBV5-1 and TRBJ1-2; D is perhaps TRBD1 (5 bases). Trimming left V 7 bases short and J 0 bases short, with 7 bases between. The CDR3 has 12 residues. Germline CDR1 is SGHRS and CDR2 is YFSETQ. The CDR3, as DNA: TGCGCCAGCCGGGGGGCTAACTATGGCTACACCTTC. It specifies CASRGANYGYTF.

This chain joins TRBV24-1 and TRBJ1-2, with TRBD1 as a possible D gene (5 bases). Germline V gene data show CDR1 as KGHDR and CDR2 as SFDVKD. The CDR3 has 15 residues. Trimming stripped 4 bases from V and 5 bases from J, with 16 bases between. In DNA, the CDR3 is TGTGCCACCAGTGAACCAAGACAGAGGCCGTATGGCTACACCTTC. Translation gives CATSEPRQRPYGYTF.

This clone was recorded once. The genes are TRBV21-1 and TRBJ2-1; the table's D call of TRBD2 was not tested on the DNA. TRBV21-1 is a pseudogene locus. The CDR3 length is 16 residues. The CDR3 sequence: CASSKVGAGGPFEQFF. CDR3 bases: TGTGCCAGCAGCAAAGTCGGAGCGGGAGGGCCGTTTGAGCAGTTCTTC.

The chain has TRBV5-1 and TRBJ1-2, with D possibly being TRBD1 (5 bases). Deletions cut 0 bases from V and 8 bases from J, with 14 bases between. CDR1 SGHRS and CDR2 YFSETQ come from the germline V gene. This CDR3 has 14 amino acids. Written as DNA, the CDR3 is TGCGCCAGCAGCTTGGCCGGGGGATCAGGGGGCTACACCTTC. This codes for CASSLAGGSGGYTF.

The CDR3 spells CASSTGASYEQYF. The CDR3 nucleotides read TGTGCCAGTAGCACAGGGGCCTCCTACGAGCAGTACTTC. The chain recombines TRBV19 with TRBJ2-7; 7 nucleotides align to TRBD1. The CDR3 consists of 13 residues. Germline V gives CDR1 LNHDA, CDR2 SQIVND (reference sequence). V shed 6 bases and J 0 bases; nucleotides not matched to a gene: 2.

This chain joins TRBV28 and TRBJ2-7; 7 positions match TRBD2. The CDR3 loop spans 15 amino acids. The ends lost 1 base at V and 2 bases at J; junction bases unmatched: 5. The germline gives CDR1 MDHEN, CDR2 SYDVKM. The CDR3 here is CASSLFRLAAYEQYF. As DNA, the CDR3 is TGTGCCAGCAGTTTATTTAGACTAGCCGCCTACGAGCAGTACTTC.

The rearrangement links TRBV3-1 (or the pseudogene TRBV3-2) to TRBJ2-7; 11 nucleotides match TRBD2. Germline V CDR1 and CDR2: LGHDT, YNNKEL (reference sequence). CDR3 length: 17 residues. With 3 bases clipped from V and 3 bases from J, the junction kept 10 bases outside the gene matches. CDR3 protein: CASSHATSGGVLYEQYF. CDR3 nucleotides: TGTGCCAGCAGCCATGCCACTAGCGGGGGCGTCCTCTACGAGCAGTACTTC.

The chain couples TRBV11-3 to TRBJ2-1; D remains ambiguous. Trimming removed 2 bases at V and 2 bases at J, with 10 bases between. CDR1 and CDR2 (germline): SGHNT, YENEEA. The CDR3 is made up of 15 amino acids. The CDR3 region has the DNA TGTGCCAGCAGCTTATCAGGCGAAACCTACAATGAGCAGTTCTTC. Encoded protein: CASSLSGETYNEQFF. Looking up the rest from reference TRBV11-3 and TRBJ2-1 gives the full variable domain: EAGVVQSPRYKIIEKKQPVAFWCNPISGHNTLYWYLQNLGQGPELLIRYENEEAVDDSQLPKDRFSAERLKGVDSTLKIQPAELGDSAVYLCASSLSGETYNEQFFGPGTRLTVL.

CDR3 amino acids: CASSPRPSVSSYNSPLHF. The DNA for the CDR3 is TGTGCCAGCTCACCGCGCCCCAGCGTGAGCTCCTATAATTCACCCCTCCACTTT. The chain is built from TRBV18 and TRBJ1-6, with D unclear. The germline CDR1 and CDR2 sequences are KGHSH and LQKENI. The CDR3 spans 18 residues. V lost 3 bases and J 0 bases, leaving 15 bases between the germline ends.

This clone showed up just once. The genes are TRBV3-1 (or the pseudogene TRBV3-2) and TRBJ2-1; 15 bases agree with TRBD2. The V and J ends lost 4 bases and 8 bases, in that order; junction bases with no gene match: 24. CDR1 LGHDT and CDR2 YNNKEL come from the germline V gene (reference sequence). This CDR3 spans 22 amino acids. In nucleotides, the CDR3 is TGTGCCAGCAGCCGTACTCGGCAAACCAGATGGACTAGCGGGAGGGCCAAAGATGAGCAGTTCTTC. This encodes CASSRTRQTRWTSGRAKDEQFF.

This chain joins TRBV7-2 and TRBJ1-2, with TRBD1 as a possible D gene (6 bases). The CDR3 contains 14 residues. V was pared by 5 bases and J by 4 bases, with 14 bases between. CDR1 is SGHTA, CDR2 FQGNSA, per germline. CDR3 nucleotides: TGTGCCAGCAGCGATCGCACAGGGTCCTATGGCTACACCTTC. This gives the protein CASSDRTGSYGYTF.

The CDR3 DNA is TGTGCCAGCAGCCTAGAGAAGGGGGCCCAGCATTTT. This codes for CASSLEKGAQHF. The chain is built from TRBV6-5 and TRBJ1-5; maybe TRBD1 (6 bases). There are 12 residues in the CDR3. V gave up 6 bases and J gave up 11 bases, with 14 bases separating them. Germline-derived CDR1 and CDR2 are MNHEY and SVGAGI.

The chain carries TRBV23-1 and TRBJ1-6; D may be TRBD1 (5 bases). TRBV23-1 is an open reading frame whose function is uncertain. This CDR3 has 16 residues. Trimming stripped 7 bases from V and 2 bases from J, with 15 bases between. The CDR3 spells CASNLGGGAYNSPLHF. The CDR3, as DNA: TGCGCCAGCAACCTGGGGGGAGGCGCCTATAATTCACCCCTCCACTTT.

The chain combines TRBV4-2 with TRBJ2-1, with 9 bases identical to TRBD2. The J segment lost 7 bases and the V segment lost 0 bases, leaving 4 bases of the junction unmatched. The germline V gene has CDR1 LGHNA and CDR2 YNFKEQ. This CDR3 region has 15 residues. The CDR3 loop reads CASSQDAGGPNEQFF. The CDR3 nucleotides are TGTGCCAGCAGCCAAGATGCGGGGGGGCCGAATGAGCAGTTCTTC.

The V gene is TRBV18, the J gene TRBJ1-2; the match to TRBD1 covers 9 bases. The CDR3 extends over 15 amino acids. Germline trimming cut 3 bases from V and 5 bases from J; bases unmatched to any gene: 7. Germline V gives CDR1 KGHSH, CDR2 LQKENI. The CDR3 spells CASSPGTGTRYGYTF. CDR3 bases: TGTGCCAGCTCACCCGGGACAGGGACCAGGTATGGCTACACCTTC.

The chain couples TRBV6-5 to TRBJ2-5; D is perhaps TRBD2 (6 bases). Germline loops: CDR1 MNHEY, CDR2 SVGAGI. V was pared by 7 bases and J by 0 bases, with 12 bases between. This CDR3 region has 14 residues. The chain's CDR3 is CASTKSGYQETQYF. The CDR3 coding sequence is TGTGCCAGCACTAAGAGCGGGTACCAAGAGACCCAGTACTTC.

V is TRBV5-8 and J is TRBJ2-7; maybe TRBD2 (6 bases). CDR1 is SGHTS, CDR2 YDEGEE, per germline. There are 17 residues in the CDR3. Trimming took off 3 bases at V and 0 bases at J, with 19 bases between the two ends. The CDR3 sequence: CASSSVRGTASSYEQYF. Written as DNA, the CDR3 is TGTGCCAGCAGCTCCGTTCGGGGGACGGCCAGCTCCTACGAGCAGTACTTC.